These T cell receptor beta chains were read from a single sample in a study of T-cell memory formation after mild COVID-19. Via MiXCR, TCRdb re-called the 5' RACE reads, giving one row per CDR3 protein. The table lists fewer than 200,000 distinct CDR3 sequences, approximately 18% of them singletons, with around 3.9% in the top ten. The sample was PBMCs or a T cell subset sorted from them (not recorded which). Receptors originate from a man aged 18-30 years who had mild COVID-19 (a few samples of this study predate the infection). Cell type and time point are not known. CDR3s include the opening cysteine and the closing phenylalanine or tryptophan. Each record gives: D gene, V gene, clone size, J gene, CDR3 DNA, CDR3 protein. The D gene is left open where the match is weak. The size entry is marked missing in some rows and otherwise reads once, few, many or a size class.

D: TRBD1
V: TRBV19
size: NA
J: TRBJ1-6
DNA: TGTGCCAGTAGTATAACGGACAGGAGTTCACCCCTCCACTTT
CDR3: CASSITDRSSPLHF

D: NA
V: TRBV5-1
size: NA
J: TRBJ1-6
DNA: TGCGCCAGCAGCTTGGCCGCGACTAATTCACCCCTCCACTTT
CDR3: CASSLAATNSPLHF

D: NA
V: TRBV28
size: few
J: TRBJ1-2
DNA: TGTGCCAGCAGCGGACACAGCATTAACTATGGCTACACCTTC
CDR3: CASSGHSINYGYTF

D: NA
V: TRBV20-1
size: NA
J: TRBJ2-2
DNA: TGCAGTGCTAGAGCAGGTGGAGGGGAGCTGTTTTTT
CDR3: CSARAGGGELFF

D: NA
V: TRBV7-2
size: few
J: TRBJ2-1
DNA: TGTGCCAGCAGCTTAAGCAGGGCGCTCAATGAGCAGTTCTTC
CDR3: CASSLSRALNEQFF

D: TRBD2
V: TRBV4-3
size: many
J: TRBJ2-7
DNA: TGCGCCAGCAGCCCCTCGCTTGCTAGCGGGGCCTACGAGCAGTACTTC
CDR3: CASSPSLASGAYEQYF

D: NA
V: TRBV6-2/TRBV6-3
size: many
J: TRBJ2-3
DNA: TGTGCCAGCAGCCCCACCACAGATACGCAGTATTTT
CDR3: CASSPTTDTQYF

D: NA
V: TRBV28
size: few
J: TRBJ1-1
DNA: TGTGCCAGCAGTTTATATAGACAGGAACAAGCAGCTTTCTTT
CDR3: CASSLYRQEQAAFF

D: NA
V: TRBV10-3
size: few
J: TRBJ1-4
DNA: TGTGCCATCAGTGAGCCCCAGGGAAGGGGTAATGAAAAACTGTTTTTT
CDR3: CAISEPQGRGNEKLFF

D: NA
V: TRBV4-1
size: NA
J: TRBJ2-2
DNA: TGCGCCAGCAGTCGAGTTGTCAACACCGGGGAGCTGTTTTTT
CDR3: CASSRVVNTGELFF

D: NA
V: TRBV10-3
size: NA
J: TRBJ1-1
DNA: TGTGCCATCAAGCCCGGGGCCCTGAACACTGAAGCTTTCTTT
CDR3: CAIKPGALNTEAFF

D: TRBD2
V: TRBV6-5
size: many
J: TRBJ2-7
DNA: TGTGCCAGCAGGTATACTAGCGGGGTCTACGAGCAGTACTTC
CDR3: CASRYTSGVYEQYF

D: NA
V: TRBV5-1
size: few
J: TRBJ2-7
DNA: TGCGCCAGCAGCGAGGACACCATTTACTACGAGCAGTACTTC
CDR3: CASSEDTIYYEQYF

D: NA
V: TRBV3-1
size: NA
J: TRBJ2-7
DNA: TGTGCCAGCAGCCAGGAGGACCGCTACGAGCAGTACTTC
CDR3: CASSQEDRYEQYF

D: NA
V: TRBV20-1
size: few
J: TRBJ1-6
DNA: TGCAGTGCTAGAGATCCGTGGGCGGGTAATTCACCCCTCCACTTT
CDR3: CSARDPWAGNSPLHF

D: NA
V: TRBV5-1
size: few
J: TRBJ2-3
DNA: TGCGCCAGCAGCAGGGGGGGTGGCCCACCGGATACGCAGTATTTT
CDR3: CASSRGGGPPDTQYF